These T cell receptor beta chains were read from a single sample in a study of Graves' ophthalmopathy and Graves' hyperthyroidism. MiXCR, run by TCRdb on the multiplex PCR reads, gives a single entry per CDR3 protein. Of approximately 640,000 distinct CDR3 sequences listed, about two fifths were seen once; the top ten hold roughly 3%. The sample taken for sequencing was peripheral blood. The receptors here all came from an adult man with Graves' ophthalmopathy. Each CDR3 is given with its conserved first and last residue. The order of the fields is V gene, CDR3 protein.

>TRBV6-1
CASRPTGPYEQYF
>TRBV19
CASTKGQEIGYTF
>TRBV7-2
CASSLAQGPYGYTF
>TRBV5-1
CASSPGGQGTNTEAFF
>TRBV6-1
CACTGGRGYGYTF
>TRBV9
CASSVEGGQETQYF
>TRBV10-3
CASSPGRNEQFF
>TRBV20-1
CSAREGTGYGYTF
>TRBV7-8
CASSSGTSGIQETQYF
>TRBV12-3/TRBV12-4
CASSLAELRGRETEAFF
>TRBV7-9
CASSASGRFYGYTF
>TRBV12-3/TRBV12-4
CASSVAGSAGELFF
>TRBV3-1
CASYIRGLAGGTQYF
>TRBV7-9
CASSLGLAGNQETQYF
>TRBV10-3
CAISDYRVEAFF
>TRBV6-6
CASSPKTGELFF
>TRBV7-9
CASRSGETEAFF
>TRBV5-1
CASSLGDRDHEQYF
>TRBV7-9
CASSWDRGLPYEQYF
>TRBV27
CASPLHPRDGYTF
>TRBV3-1
CASSQRTSGTYEQYF
>TRBV29-1
CSVEGLEAYNEQFF
>TRBV7-2
CASSLSTGTPRGYTF
>TRBV6-5
CASSYSGQGPSPLHF
>TRBV9
CASSVFERSYEQYF
>TRBV9
CASSVVPSRHEQYF
>TRBV2
CASIGDGVSYKQYF
>TRBV6-1
CASWYWYEQYF
>TRBV20-1
CSARAGQGSTGELFF
>TRBV4-1
CASSHPSQKNYGYTF
>TRBV30
CAWSALGAGVQETQYF
>TRBV6-5
CASSYVRTGKFEETQYF
>TRBV24-1
CATSDFRGSYEQYF
>TRBV25-1
CASSARQAGGLQETQYF
>TRBV5-1
CASSLQGQGNDEQYF
>TRBV15
CATSRDPGQGAYEQYF
>TRBV6-5
CASSYYPIPDYEQYF
>TRBV7-9
CASSGDRGSYEQYF
>TRBV20-1
CSARDPKGAREQYF
>TRBV7-2
CASSLAVGVTTEAFF
>TRBV12-3/TRBV12-4
CASSTHEKLFF
>TRBV10-3
CASSGQGMAHQPQHF